This T cell receptor beta chain was recovered during a study of PD-L1 blockade in urothelial cancer. Study-level results: Having blood TCR clonality under the median before treatment predicted better survival.

The CDR3 covers 13 residues. V lost 3 bases, J lost 8 bases, and 7 bases stayed unmatched. Germline values: CDR1 SGHRS, CDR2 YFSETQ. A word on this clone: What it binds is not known.

Time point: pretreatment peripheral blood. Patients' cancers were locally advanced or metastatic urothelial carcinomas. Each patient gave between 1 and 8 samples, pretreatment and on-treatment. Only in-frame clones appear in the TCRdb table, and some are missing; sequencing was by immunoSEQ multiplex PCR. The sample carries 40,000 or so clones, roughly 92% recorded once. The sequence derives from a woman aged 55-70 years with urothelial cancer. This chain joins TRBV5-1 and TRBJ1-2; 7 nucleotides agree with TRBD1. Sample: PBMCs, taken around atezolizumab (anti-PD-L1) treatment. This CDR3 reads CASSSGTDGGYTF. The CDR3 DNA reads TGCGCCAGCAGCTCGGGGACAGATGGGGGCTACACCTTC.